This T cell receptor beta chain is from a study of blood T cells in healthy people across ages. Only a few counts were recorded for this clonotype. Next came a second PCR, run for about 7 to 12 cycles, which used a sample-barcoded 5' primer along with a J-beta primer mix. Each cDNA molecule was tagged by a template-switch adaptor that had 12 random nucleotides. In TCRdb, the 5' RACE reads were re-called with MiXCR into one record per CDR3 protein. This table holds some 940,000 distinct CDR3 sequences, 25% to 30% found once. The CDR3 loop spans 15 amino acids. CDR1 is MNHEY and CDR2 is SMNVEV in the germline V gene (reference sequence). Trimming left V 4 bases short and J 4 bases short, with 17 bases between. This same sample was also part of a study on T cells of mothers and their children. From that paper: Per 15 ul, 1.5 ug of RNA was used, with all extracted RNA going into cDNA synthesis. Researchers report slightly higher, though non-significant, overlap in related mother-child pairs than in unrelated pairs.

The specimen was blood. The TCR originated in a woman in her thirties or forties in good health. The V and J genes are TRBV27 and TRBJ2-7, with D tentatively TRBD1 (6 bases). In nucleotides, the CDR3 is TGTGCCAGCAGTTCCCCTCGAGGGGGTAAATACGAGCAGTACTTC. Its protein product is CASSSPRGGKYEQYF.